These T cell receptor beta chains were read from a single sample in a study of identical twins. TCRdb called the 5' RACE reads again in MiXCR, with one record for every CDR3 protein. Here the sample spans about 1.7 million distinct CDR3 sequences, less than 40% being singletons. Sequenced input: cord blood. Receptors originate from a newborn girl in good health. Both conserved end residues are part of each CDR3. The order of the fields is D gene, V gene, clone size, J gene, CDR3 protein, CDR3 DNA. The D gene is left open where the match is weak. Rows may omit the clone size; those that give it use once, few, many or a size class.

TRBD1	TRBV29-1	many	TRBJ1-2	CSVEGQGALYGYTF	TGCAGCGTTGAGGGACAGGGGGCTCTCTATGGCTACACCTTC
TRBD2	TRBV4-1	many	TRBJ2-7	CASSQVLADEQYF	TGCGCCAGCAGCCAAGTCCTAGCGGACGAGCAGTACTTC
-	TRBV6-1	-	TRBJ2-1	CASSPPLGGGSSYNEQFF	TGTGCCAGCAGTCCCCCCCTTGGTGGGGGCAGCTCCTACAATGAGCAGTTCTTC
TRBD1	TRBV27	-	TRBJ2-4	CASSTTGGQGKEVKNIRYF	TGTGCCAGCAGTACAACCGGAGGACAGGGAAAGGAGGTCAAAAACATTCGGTACTTC
-	TRBV29-1	-	TRBJ2-1	CSVELASFYEQFF	TGCAGCGTTGAACTAGCGAGCTTCTACGAGCAGTTCTTC
-	TRBV20-1	few	TRBJ2-3	CSAREWGPPTTDTQYF	TGCAGTGCTAGAGAGTGGGGCCCCCCTACCACAGATACGCAGTATTTT
-	TRBV5-1	few	TRBJ2-3	CASSLAARGKDTQYF	TGCGCCAGCAGCTTGGCCGCAAGGGGGAAAGATACGCAGTATTTT
-	TRBV19	-	TRBJ2-5	CASSAQTGTETQYF	TGTGCCAGTAGTGCACAAACAGGGACAGAGACCCAGTACTTC
TRBD2	TRBV2	-	TRBJ2-1	CASRAVAGGYNEQFF	TGTGCCAGCAGGGCGGTAGCGGGGGGGTACAATGAGCAGTTCTTC
-	TRBV10-3	-	TRBJ2-7	CAVSERHSSYEQYF	TGTGCCGTCAGTGAAAGGCACAGCTCCTACGAGCAGTACTTC
-	TRBV29-1	many	TRBJ2-7	CSVGGVGEQYF	TGCAGCGTTGGTGGGGTTGGCGAGCAGTACTTC
-	TRBV29-1	-	TRBJ1-1	CSVTSGGGAMNTEAFF	TGCAGCGTTACGAGTGGGGGAGGGGCGATGAACACTGAAGCTTTCTTT
TRBD1	TRBV5-1	many	TRBJ2-3	CASSRTGATDTQYF	TGTGCCAGCAGTCGGACAGGGGCTACAGATACGCAGTATTTT
TRBD2	TRBV27	few	TRBJ2-7	CASSLVQAGGEQYF	TGTGCCAGCAGTTTAGTACAGGCGGGAGGAGAGCAGTACTTC
-	TRBV10-3	-	TRBJ1-6	CAITGNRTRNSPLHF	TGTGCCATCACCGGCAATCGGACCCGTAATTCACCCCTCCACTTT
TRBD2	TRBV29-1	-	TRBJ2-3	CSVQGPSGRAGSDTQYF	TGCAGCGTTCAGGGGCCTAGCGGGAGGGCCGGGAGCGATACGCAGTATTTT
-	TRBV3-1	-	TRBJ2-6	CASSQEGGAGANILTF	TGTGCCAGCAGCCAAGAGGGGGGAGCTGGGGCCAACATCCTGACTTTC
TRBD2	TRBV20-1	-	TRBJ2-7	CSAREEREGLLHEQYF	TGCAGTGCTAGAGAGGAGCGGGAGGGCCTTCTTCACGAGCAGTACTTC
TRBD2	TRBV4-2	few	TRBJ2-1	CASSPFPGLADPMSSYNEQFF	TGTGCCAGCAGCCCATTTCCGGGACTAGCGGACCCTATGAGTAGCTACAATGAGCAGTTCTTC
TRBD1	TRBV9	few	TRBJ1-2	CASSFDRGPAYGYTF	TGTGCCAGCAGCTTCGACAGGGGGCCAGCCTATGGCTACACCTTC
TRBD2	TRBV9	-	TRBJ2-3	CASSVGTSGRGVETDTQYF	TGTGCCAGCAGCGTAGGAACTAGCGGGAGAGGGGTAGAGACAGATACGCAGTATTTT
-	TRBV6-2/TRBV6-3	few	TRBJ1-1	CASSYRRRGRDSEAFF	TGTGCCAGCAGTTACCGGAGGCGGGGTCGGGACTCTGAAGCTTTCTTT
-	TRBV28	few	TRBJ1-5	CASSFMQGVFLSNQPQHF	TGTGCCAGCAGTTTTATGCAGGGCGTTTTCCTGAGCAATCAGCCCCAGCATTTT
TRBD1	TRBV24-1	few	TRBJ2-7	CATSETGSNEQYF	TGTGCCACCAGTGAGACAGGGTCTAACGAGCAGTACTTC
-	TRBV28	few	TRBJ2-4	CASSLFGIAKNIQYF	TGTGCCAGCAGTTTATTCGGGATTGCCAAAAACATTCAGTACTTC
-	TRBV14	few	TRBJ2-5	CASSQDARLETQYF	TGTGCCAGCAGCCAAGATGCGAGGCTGGAGACCCAGTACTTC
-	TRBV10-3	few	TRBJ2-7	CAIGSYEQYF	TGTGCCATCGGGAGTTACGAGCAGTACTTC
-	TRBV24-1	-	TRBJ2-5	CATSDHYSVAWETQYF	TGTGCCACCAGTGATCACTATTCGGTGGCTTGGGAGACCCAGTACTTC
TRBD2	TRBV6-5	-	TRBJ2-1	CASSYTGGWYNEQFF	TGTGCCAGCAGTTACACGGGGGGATGGTATAATGAGCAGTTCTTC
TRBD2	TRBV5-1	few	TRBJ2-1	CASSLSASGGGNEQFF	TGCGCCAGCAGCTTGTCGGCTAGCGGGGGGGGCAATGAGCAGTTCTTC
-	TRBV7-2	many	TRBJ2-7	CASSLVRGGYEQYF	TGTGCCAGCAGCTTAGTTCGGGGAGGCTACGAGCAGTACTTC
-	TRBV28	few	TRBJ2-5	CASSSLVSLIPQETQYF	TGTGCCAGCAGTTCCCTGGTCTCCTTAATTCCTCAAGAGACCCAGTACTTC
-	TRBV5-6	few	TRBJ1-6	CASSEEGSSYNSPLHF	TGTGCCAGCAGCGAGGAGGGGAGCTCCTATAATTCACCCCTCCACTTT
TRBD1	TRBV20-1	-	TRBJ2-4	CSARRQGPAKNIQYF	TGCAGTGCTAGGAGACAGGGACCAGCCAAAAACATTCAGTACTTC
-	TRBV20-1	few	TRBJ2-3	CSARVEGADTQYF	TGCAGTGCTAGAGTAGAGGGGGCAGATACGCAGTATTTT
-	TRBV20-1	-	TRBJ1-2	CSARRQSIYGYTF	TGCAGTGCGCGGAGACAGTCTATATATGGCTACACCTTC
-	TRBV29-1	many	TRBJ1-2	CSVEEGNGYTF	TGCAGCGTTGAAGAAGGGAATGGCTACACCTTC
-	TRBV20-1	-	TRBJ1-5	CSARDRGVQPQHF	TGCAGTGCTAGAGATCGTGGGGTTCAGCCCCAGCATTTT
-	TRBV5-1	few	TRBJ2-3	CASSNPQGPDTQYF	TGCGCCAGCAGCAACCCACAGGGTCCAGATACGCAGTATTTT
TRBD2	TRBV12-3/TRBV12-4	-	TRBJ2-7	CASDRLAGDSYNEQYF	TGTGCCAGCGACCGGCTGGCGGGGGACTCCTACAATGAGCAGTACTTC
-	TRBV4-1	-	TRBJ2-4	CASSQYPGGIQYF	TGCGCCAGCAGCCAATACCCCGGTGGCATTCAGTACTTC
-	TRBV12-3/TRBV12-4	few	TRBJ1-2	CASSVDRHTYGYTF	TGTGCCAGCAGTGTCGACAGGCATACCTATGGCTACACCTTC
TRBD1	TRBV20-1	-	TRBJ2-7	CSARGDRLSPYEQYF	TGCAGTGCTAGGGGGGACAGGCTGTCCCCCTACGAGCAGTACTTC
-	TRBV9	many	TRBJ1-2	CASSVGTGTGTGYTF	TGTGCCAGCAGCGTAGGAACAGGCACGGGAACGGGCTACACCTTC
-	TRBV28	-	TRBJ1-5	CASSPGTIRDQPQHF	TGTGCCAGCAGTCCGGGGACCATACGCGATCAGCCCCAGCATTTT
-	TRBV6-6	many	TRBJ2-1	CASSYWGNEQFF	TGTGCCAGCAGTTACTGGGGCAATGAGCAGTTCTTC
-	TRBV4-1	few	TRBJ2-1	CASSQGFVGRSYNEQFF	TGCGCCAGCAGCCAAGGGTTCGTGGGCAGATCCTACAATGAGCAGTTCTTC
TRBD1	TRBV6-6	-	TRBJ2-7	CASRTGTAAYEQYF	TGTGCCAGCAGGACCGGGACAGCCGCCTACGAGCAGTACTTC
-	TRBV28	few	TRBJ1-4	CASSFPGIQNEKLFF	TGTGCCAGCAGTTTCCCAGGGATTCAGAATGAAAAACTGTTTTTT
TRBD1	TRBV10-3	-	TRBJ1-2	CAIRTDRGIYGYTF	TGTGCCATCAGGACGGACAGGGGAATCTATGGCTACACCTTC
-	TRBV3-1	-	TRBJ1-4	CASSQERGATNEKLFF	TGTGCCAGCAGCCAAGAGAGGGGTGCAACTAATGAAAAACTGTTTTTT
-	TRBV20-1	few	TRBJ2-7	CSAKRSFGPSYEQYF	TGCAGTGCTAAAAGGAGTTTTGGTCCCTCCTACGAGCAGTACTTC